A single sample gave rise to the 32 T cell receptor beta chains below, sequenced in a study of T cell repertoires in cytomegalovirus infection. Antigens for these TCRs are unknown. Using its own MiXCR run on the reads, TCRdb lists one record per CDR3 protein. The data show around 570,000 distinct CDR3 sequences, almost 40% seen once. Sequenced material: cultured PBMCs, taken from culture after CMV antigen stimulation. The receptors originated from a human donor in good health (CMV status not recorded). Some clones in this sample may be carry-over from other donors' samples.

The rearrangement joins TRBV20-1 to TRBJ1-5; a possible D gene is TRBD1 (5 bases). CDR1 and CDR2 from the germline V gene are DFQATT and SNEGSKA (reference sequence). This CDR3 has 15 amino acids. The ends were cut back, 5 bases at V and 2 bases at J, with 16 bases in the middle. The CDR3 nucleotides read TGCAGTGCTTCCGCAGGGAGTAGCGGCAATCAGCCCCAGCATTTT. This translates into CSASAGSSGNQPQHF.

There are a few counts of this clonotype. The CDR3 DNA reads TGTGCCAGCAGTTACTCGAGGACTAGCGGGGGGATCACAGATACGCAGTATTTT. It specifies CASSYSRTSGGITDTQYF. The genes are TRBV6-6 and TRBJ2-3, with 14 positions matching TRBD2. Germline V gene sequence: CDR1 MNHNY, CDR2 SVGAGI (reference sequence). Trimming cost V 0 bases and J 2 bases; bases outside gene matches: 4. This CDR3 region has 18 residues.

In this sample, this clonotype turned up a few times. The genes are TRBV20-1 and TRBJ1-1; D gene uncertain. Germline lookup yields CDR1 DFQATT and CDR2 SNEGSKA (reference sequence). CDR3 length: 15 residues. The CDR3 coding sequence is TGCACACAAAAGGTGGCAGGCCTGGCAAACACTGAAGCTTTCTTT. It encodes CTQKVAGLANTEAFF.

The J gene is TRBJ2-7, the V gene TRBV30; the D call may be TRBD1 or TRBD2 (5 bases each). Germline lookup yields CDR1 GTSNPN and CDR2 SVGIG (reference sequence). Trimming stripped 2 bases from V and 2 bases from J, with 19 bases between. The CDR3 sequence is 16 residues long. CDR3 in DNA: TGTGCCTGGAGTAGCACCCGGAAGGGGACCCCCTACGAGCAGTACTTC. Its translation is CAWSSTRKGTPYEQYF.

The gene calls are TRBV7-2 and TRBJ1-3; unclear D gene. Per germline, CDR1 SGHTA and CDR2 FQGNSA. Trimming shortened V by 3 bases and J by 6 bases, and 6 bases separated the two germline ends. The CDR3 consists of 12 residues. CDR3: CASSFVLNTIYF. In nucleotides, the CDR3 is TGTGCCAGCAGCTTTGTATTAAACACCATATATTTT.

The chain combines TRBV27 with TRBJ2-3; 8 nucleotides agree with TRBD1. CDR1 is MNHEY and CDR2 is SMNVEV in the germline V gene (reference sequence). The V and J ends lost 5 bases and 2 bases, in that order; junction bases with no gene match: 9. This CDR3 comprises 16 residues. DNA for the CDR3: TGTGCCAGCAGTAGCCGGGACAGGCTACACACAGATACGCAGTATTTT. Amino acid sequence: CASSSRDRLHTDTQYF.

The chain recombines TRBV11-2 with TRBJ2-1; 7 bases agree with TRBD1. With V trimmed by 5 bases and J by 8 bases, 6 bases remained unmatched. Germline assignment: CDR1 SGHAT and CDR2 FQNNGV. This CDR3 region has 13 residues. The CDR3 DNA follows: TGTGCCAGCAGCCAACGGACAGGAGATGAGCAGTTCTTC. Encoded protein: CASSQRTGDEQFF. The variable domain in full, with the rest retrieved from reference TRBV11-2 and TRBJ2-1, is EAGVAQSPRYKIIEKRQSVAFWCNPISGHATLYWYQQILGQGPKLLIQFQNNGVVDDSQLPKDRFSAERLKGVDSTLKIQPAKLEDSAVYLCASSQRTGDEQFFGPGTRLTVL.

The V and J genes are TRBV11-3 and TRBJ2-2; D is perhaps TRBD2 (6 bases). The CDR3 length is 16 residues. Germline lookup yields CDR1 SGHNT and CDR2 YENEEA. V dropped 4 bases and J dropped 6 bases, with 18 bases sitting between them. In nucleotides, the CDR3 is TGTGCCAGCAGCTCAGCAAATTCTAGCGCGGCCGGGGAGCTGTTTTTT. Translation: CASSSANSSAAGELFF. Combining the CDR3 with reference TRBV11-3 and TRBJ2-2 gives the whole variable domain EAGVVQSPRYKIIEKKQPVAFWCNPISGHNTLYWYLQNLGQGPELLIRYENEEAVDDSQLPKDRFSAERLKGVDSTLKIQPAELGDSAVYLCASSSANSSAAGELFFGEGSRLTVL.

This clonotype has just a few counts. J is TRBJ2-3 and V is TRBV20-1; D not certain. Trimming cost V 5 bases and J 1 base, with 4 bases left between them. The CDR3 totals 11 residues. Germline V gene lookup returns CDR1 DFQATT and CDR2 SNEGSKA (reference sequence). The CDR3 DNA reads as TGCAGTGCTCCCCGCACAGATACGCAGTATTTT. It yields the protein CSAPRTDTQYF.

This clonotype was seen a few times. This chain links TRBV7-2 with TRBJ2-7; 8 nucleotides align to TRBD2. Germline assignment: CDR1 SGHTA and CDR2 FQGNSA. This CDR3 contains 14 residues. V lost 5 bases, J lost 6 bases, and 9 bases stayed unmatched. The CDR3 loop reads CASSPRAGVSEQYF. CDR3 in DNA: TGTGCCAGCAGCCCACGAGCGGGAGTGAGCGAGCAGTACTTC. Full variable domain (outside the CDR3, taken from reference TRBV7-2 and TRBJ2-7): GAGVSQSPSNKVTEKGKDVELRCDPISGHTALYWYRQSLGQGLEFLIYFQGNSAPDKSGLPSDRFSAERTGGSVSTLTIQRTQQEDSAVYLCASSPRAGVSEQYFGPGTRLTVT.

This clonotype was picked up a small number of times. This sequence joins TRBV7-6 and TRBJ2-3; possibly TRBD2 for D (6 bases). This CDR3 spans 14 amino acids. V was pared by 5 bases and J by 4 bases, with 13 bases between. CDR1 and CDR2 from the germline V gene are SGHVS and FNYEAQ. The DNA of the CDR3 is TGTGCCAGCAGCACGCTGCGGGACCCAGATACGCAGTATTTT. Its protein is CASSTLRDPDTQYF.

The V and J genes are TRBV25-1 and TRBJ2-7; D perhaps matches TRBD1 (6 bases). CDR3 length: 16 residues. Germline lookup yields CDR1 MGHDK and CDR2 SYGVNS. Trimming cost V 3 bases and J 2 bases, with 17 bases left between them. CDR3 bases: TGTGCCAGCAGTGACTGGACAGTGGAAGTTACCTACGAGCAGTACTTC. It codes for CASSDWTVEVTYEQYF.

The chain has TRBV7-9 and TRBJ2-1, with 7 bases that match TRBD1. CDR1 is SEHNR, CDR2 FQNEAQ, per germline (reference sequence). V lost 5 bases and J lost 0; bases outside the gene matches: 10. The CDR3 is 17 residues long. The CDR3 region is CASSLWTGSTSYNEQFF. The CDR3 DNA sequence: TGTGCCAGCAGCCTCTGGACAGGATCAACCTCCTACAATGAGCAGTTCTTC.

This rearrangement joins TRBV7-9 to TRBJ2-7; the D gene is possibly TRBD1 (5 bases). This CDR3 has 14 amino acids. The V gene's germline CDR1 is SEHNR and CDR2 FQNEAQ (reference sequence). The V end was cut by 1 base, the J end by 1 base, with 8 bases between. The CDR3 spells CASSLGTNSYEQYF. The CDR3 DNA sequence: TGTGCCAGCAGCTTAGGGACAAATTCCTACGAGCAGTACTTC.

This clonotype was recorded a few times. The chain recombines TRBV7-8 with TRBJ2-7; D is perhaps TRBD2 (7 bases). CDR3 length: 16 residues. Looked up from germline, CDR1 is SGHVS and CDR2 is FQNEAQ. The DNA for the CDR3 is TGTAGCACAGGCGCATGGGGGGGGGGCCCCCGGGACGAGCAGTACTTC. Residues: CSTGAWGGGPRDEQYF. Full variable domain (missing parts from reference TRBV7-8 and TRBJ2-7): GAGVSQSPRYKVAKRGQDVALRCDPISGHVSLFWYQQALGQGPEFLTYFQNEAQLDKSGLPSDRFFAERPEGSVSTLKIQRTQQEDSAVYLCSTGAWGGGPRDEQYFGPGTRLTVT.

This clonotype has at least ten counts. J is TRBJ2-5 and V is TRBV7-2; D may be TRBD2 (6 bases). CDR1 and CDR2 from the germline V gene are SGHTA and FQGNSA. CDR3 length equals 16 residues. The V end was cut by 5 bases, the J end by 4 bases, with 20 bases between. CDR3 sequence (DNA): TGTGCCAGCAGCAGGCGTCCCGGGACTTTCCCAGAGACCCAGTACTTC. The encoded protein is CASSRRPGTFPETQYF.

This chain uses TRBV14 with TRBJ2-4; tentative D call: TRBD2 (5 bases). The CDR3 is 15 amino acids. The V end lost 5 bases, the J end lost 8 bases, and 19 bases lay between the germline ends. Germline CDR1 SGHDN, CDR2 FVKESK. As DNA, the CDR3 is TGTGCCAGCAGCGGCTCTCGGGGATCTTGGGACATTCAGTACTTC. Protein product: CASSGSRGSWDIQYF.

The chain has TRBV20-1 and TRBJ2-6; D is undetermined. CDR1 is DFQATT, CDR2 SNEGSKA, per germline (reference sequence). The V end was cut by 6 bases, the J end by 0 bases, with 15 bases between. There are 16 residues in the CDR3. As DNA, the CDR3 is TGCAGTGCCAGGCCGGCAGGCCTCTCTGGGGCCAACGTCCTGACTTTC. Its protein product is CSARPAGLSGANVLTF.

J is TRBJ1-5 and V is TRBV6-1; 10 bases agree with TRBD1. The CDR3 covers 14 residues. The germline V gene has CDR1 MNHNS and CDR2 SASEGT. J was trimmed by 5 bases and V by 6 bases; bases with no gene match: 4. The CDR3 DNA reads as TGTGCCAGCAGGGGGACAGGGGTCTATCAGCCCCAGCATTTT. Translating it yields CASRGTGVYQPQHF.

The chain employs TRBV7-2 and TRBJ2-7, with D maybe TRBD1 (6 bases). V lost 5 bases and J 0 bases, leaving 17 bases between the germline ends. CDR3 size: 16 residues. Germline assignment: CDR1 SGHTA and CDR2 FQGNSA. The CDR3 nucleotides read TGTGCCAGCAGCCCAGGGACATTTCACAGCTCCTACGAGCAGTACTTC. It encodes CASSPGTFHSSYEQYF.

The sample holds a few counts of this clonotype. V usage is TRBV28 and J usage is TRBJ2-5; tentatively, D is TRBD1 or TRBD2 (6 bases each). Trimming removed 5 bases from V and 9 bases from J, with 19 bases in between. The CDR3 loop spans 14 amino acids. The germline V gene has CDR1 MDHEN and CDR2 SYDVKM. CDR3 nucleotides: TGTGCCAGCAGTGTCAGCGGGCAGGGGAGGCCCCAGTACTTC. Its protein is CASSVSGQGRPQYF. The variable domain in full, with the rest retrieved from reference TRBV28 and TRBJ2-5, is DVKVTQSSRYLVKRTGEKVFLECVQDMDHENMFWYRQDPGLGLRLIYFSYDVKMKEKGDIPEGYSVSREKKERFSLILESASTNQTSMYLCASSVSGQGRPQYFGPGTRLLVL.

The chain joins TRBV7-6 to TRBJ2-3; 7 nucleotides agree with TRBD2. J gave up 1 base and V 4 bases, and 5 bases lay outside the gene matches. This CDR3 has 15 amino acids. The germline V gene encodes CDR1 SGHVS and CDR2 FNYEAQ. The CDR3 is CASSSLAERTDTQYF. CDR3 nucleotides: TGTGCCAGCAGCTCCCTAGCGGAACGCACAGATACGCAGTATTTT.

The chain links TRBV11-2 to TRBJ2-1; 8 nucleotides match TRBD2. The J segment lost 7 bases and the V segment lost 5 bases, leaving 10 bases of the junction unmatched. Germline loops: CDR1 SGHAT, CDR2 FQNNGV. The CDR3 has 15 residues. The CDR3 coding sequence is TGTGCCAGCAGCGTAATAGCGGGAAAGGAAAATGAGCAGTTCTTC. Protein sequence: CASSVIAGKENEQFF.

About this clonotype: One end of the junction varies from germline; a read error may be responsible. This chain uses TRBV7-8 with TRBJ2-3, with D hard to call. CDR3 length equals 14 residues. The germline gives CDR1 SGHVS, CDR2 FQNEAQ. The DNA for the CDR3 is TGTCCCAGCAGCTTAAAGGAAACCACAGATACGCAGTATTTT. Encoded protein: CPSSLKETTDTQYF. The full variable domain, its missing parts supplied by reference TRBV7-8 and TRBJ2-3, is GAGVSQSPRYKVAKRGQDVALRCDPISGHVSLFWYQQALGQGPEFLTYFQNEAQLDKSGLPSDRFFAERPEGSVSTLKIQRTQQEDSAVYLCPSSLKETTDTQYFGPGTRLTVL.

This clonotype has just a few counts. The gene calls are TRBV7-8 and TRBJ1-2; 7 bases are shared with TRBD1. CDR1 is SGHVS and CDR2 is FQNEAQ in the germline V gene. V shed 5 bases, J shed 10 bases, and the junction held 10 bases outside the gene matches. The CDR3 is made up of 13 amino acids. The CDR3 DNA reads TGTGCCAGCAGCCGAAGGGACAGATTCGCCTACACCTTC. Its translation is CASSRRDRFAYTF.

This clonotype was found a few times. CDR3 protein: CASSLWGNSNQPQHF. CDR3 in DNA: TGTGCCAGCAGCTTATGGGGGAATAGCAATCAGCCCCAGCATTTT. The genes are TRBV7-2 and TRBJ1-5, with a weak D call TRBD1 (5 bases). From germline, CDR1 is SGHTA and CDR2 FQGNSA. The V and J ends lost 2 bases and 0 bases respectively, with 8 bases between them. The CDR3 is 15 residues long.

CDR3 DNA sequence: TGTGCCAGTAGTCCCTATGGGAGGGGTAATCAGCCCCAGCATTTT. Protein product: CASSPYGRGNQPQHF. J is TRBJ1-5 and V is TRBV19; D is perhaps TRBD1 (5 bases). The V gene's germline CDR1 is LNHDA and CDR2 SQIVND (reference sequence). V was shortened by 5 bases and J by 4 bases, with 15 bases between the two germline ends. The CDR3 runs to 15 residues.

Concerning this clonotype itself: The germline gene is not matched at one end of the junction; a read error may be the cause. This chain joins TRBV7-2 and TRBJ2-5; a possible D gene is TRBD2 (5 bases). Per germline, CDR1 SGHTA and CDR2 FQGNSA. The CDR3 contains 13 residues. The CDR3 nucleotides read TGTGTCAGCAGCCGGGGTTTCCAAGAGACCCAGTACTTC. Protein product: CVSSRGFQETQYF.

This clonotype was found a few times. This sequence joins TRBV7-6 and TRBJ1-6, with D unresolved. Trimming took 2 bases from V and 7 from J, leaving 12 bases between them. The CDR3 length is 15 residues. Germline V lookup: CDR1 SGHVS, CDR2 FNYEAQ. The CDR3 DNA sequence: TGTGCCAGCAGCTTATACCTTGGGCAGAATTCACCCCTCCACTTT. Translating gives CASSLYLGQNSPLHF.

The V gene is TRBV12-3 or TRBV12-4, the J gene TRBJ2-3; TRBD1 agrees at 10 bases. The junction had 9 bases not matched to a gene; V was cut back by 3 bases and J by 3 bases. The CDR3 is 17 residues long. The CDR3 is CASSLGQGRRGTDTQYF. In DNA, the CDR3 is TGTGCCAGCAGTTTGGGACAGGGGAGGCGTGGGACAGATACGCAGTATTTT.

The rearrangement joins TRBV20-1 to TRBJ2-6, with 7 positions matching TRBD1. The CDR3 consists of 17 residues. Germline lookup yields CDR1 DFQATT and CDR2 SNEGSKA (reference sequence). The V and J ends lost 6 bases and 4 bases, in that order; junction bases with no gene match: 15. The CDR3 protein is CSAEDREGSPGANVLTF. The CDR3 DNA reads as TGCAGTGCAGAAGACAGGGAAGGATCTCCCGGGGCCAACGTCCTGACTTTC.

V gene TRBV27 combines with J gene TRBJ2-7; 7 nucleotides match TRBD1. This CDR3 is 14 amino acids long. The V and J ends lost 5 bases and 0 bases, in that order; junction bases with no gene match: 4. Per germline, CDR1 MNHEY and CDR2 SMNVEV (reference sequence). The CDR3 protein is CASSPTGPSYEQYF. For the CDR3, the DNA is TGTGCCAGCAGTCCGACAGGGCCCTCCTACGAGCAGTACTTC.